Listed below are T cell receptor beta chains from one sample, sequenced in a study of blood T cell repertoires in COVID-19. Data came from immunoSEQ multiplex PCR; TCRdb stores just in-frame clones and leaves some out. This sample has 40,000 to 45,000 clones; about 90% occur once, and the top ten carry roughly 10%. Sequencing was carried out using peripheral blood. Receptors originate from a man in his forties or fifties with active COVID-19. CDR3s include the opening cysteine and the closing phenylalanine or tryptophan. The D gene is left open where the match is weak. Clone size is shown for a subset of rows, as once, few, many or a class of expanded clone.

clone size: NA; D gene: NA; CDR3 length: 13; V gene: TRBV14; J gene: TRBJ2-7; CDR3 DNA: TGTGCCAGCAGCCAAACCGGGACATACGAGCAGTACTTC; CDR3 protein: CASSQTGTYEQYF
clone size: NA; D gene: TRBD2; CDR3 length: 14; V gene: TRBV7-2; J gene: TRBJ2-1; CDR3 DNA: TGTGCCAGCAGCTTAGCGGGGACTAGCGAAAAGCAGTTCTTC; CDR3 protein: CASSLAGTSEKQFF
clone size: NA; D gene: NA; CDR3 length: 16; V gene: TRBV28; J gene: TRBJ2-1; CDR3 DNA: TGTGCCAGCAGTTTAGACCCGGGACTGACCTACAATGAGCAGTTCTTC; CDR3 protein: CASSLDPGLTYNEQFF
clone size: NA; D gene: TRBD1; CDR3 length: 15; V gene: TRBV11-2; J gene: TRBJ2-1; CDR3 DNA: TGTGCCAGCAGCTCGTGGCAGGGGGTCGGGAATGAGCAGTTCTTC; CDR3 protein: CASSSWQGVGNEQFF
clone size: NA; D gene: NA; CDR3 length: 14; V gene: TRBV2; J gene: TRBJ1-1; CDR3 DNA: TGTGCCACCAGGGCCGAACGGGGGGGAACTGAAGCTTTCTTT; CDR3 protein: CATRAERGGTEAFF
clone size: NA; D gene: NA; CDR3 length: 13; V gene: TRBV11-2; J gene: TRBJ2-2; CDR3 DNA: TGTGCCAGCAGCTTCCAAGTTCAGAGGGAGCTGTTTTTT; CDR3 protein: CASSFQVQRELFF
clone size: NA; D gene: NA; CDR3 length: 11; V gene: TRBV28; J gene: TRBJ1-2; CDR3 DNA: TGTGCCAGCAGTTCCCAACTCGGCTACACCTTC; CDR3 protein: CASSSQLGYTF
clone size: NA; D gene: NA; CDR3 length: 14; V gene: TRBV6-5; J gene: TRBJ2-7; CDR3 DNA: TGTGCCAGCAGTTATTCCAACGTGAGAAGCGAGCAGTACTTC; CDR3 protein: CASSYSNVRSEQYF
clone size: NA; D gene: NA; CDR3 length: 18; V gene: TRBV4-2; J gene: TRBJ2-6; CDR3 DNA: TGTGCCAGCAGCCAAGTTCTGAGTTCCTTCTCATTAGCCAACGTCCTGACTTTC; CDR3 protein: CASSQVLSSFSLANVLTF
clone size: once; D gene: TRBD2; CDR3 length: 15; V gene: TRBV28; J gene: TRBJ2-1; CDR3 DNA: TGTGCCAGCAGTCCGAGCGGGAGCATCCACAATGAGCAGTTCTTC; CDR3 protein: CASSPSGSIHNEQFF
clone size: NA; D gene: TRBD1; CDR3 length: 16; V gene: TRBV9; J gene: TRBJ1-3; CDR3 DNA: TGTGCCAGCAGCGCCTTAACAGGGGCGAGTGGAAACACCATATATTTT; CDR3 protein: CASSALTGASGNTIYF
clone size: NA; D gene: NA; CDR3 length: 11; V gene: TRBV28; J gene: TRBJ1-1; CDR3 DNA: TGTGCCAGCGGTCCGCGAACTGAAGCTTTCTTT; CDR3 protein: CASGPRTEAFF
clone size: NA; D gene: TRBD2; CDR3 length: 18; V gene: TRBV28; J gene: TRBJ2-3; CDR3 DNA: TGTGCCAGCAGTTTACCCGGACTAGCGGGAGGTCGCACAGATACGCAGTATTTT; CDR3 protein: CASSLPGLAGGRTDTQYF
clone size: NA; D gene: NA; CDR3 length: 16; V gene: TRBV30; J gene: TRBJ1-4; CDR3 DNA: TGTGCCTGGAGTGAGAGATATCCAGGGGCGGATGAAAAACTGTTTTTT; CDR3 protein: CAWSERYPGADEKLFF
clone size: NA; D gene: TRBD2; CDR3 length: 15; V gene: TRBV6-5; J gene: TRBJ2-7; CDR3 DNA: TGTGCCAGCAGTTACTCGTTTAGCGGGAGCAACGAGCAGTACTTC; CDR3 protein: CASSYSFSGSNEQYF
clone size: once; D gene: NA; CDR3 length: 12; V gene: TRBV6-5; J gene: TRBJ1-1; CDR3 DNA: TGTGCCAGCAGTTGGAGGAACACTGAAGCTTTCTTT; CDR3 protein: CASSWRNTEAFF
clone size: NA; D gene: NA; CDR3 length: 14; V gene: TRBV4-1; J gene: TRBJ2-7; CDR3 DNA: TGCGCCAGCAGCCAAGTCTACCCGTCCTACGAGCAGTACTTC; CDR3 protein: CASSQVYPSYEQYF
clone size: NA; D gene: TRBD2; CDR3 length: 14; V gene: TRBV29-1; J gene: TRBJ2-7; CDR3 DNA: TGCAGCGTTGATAATAGCGGGAGAAGAAACGAGCAGTACTTC; CDR3 protein: CSVDNSGRRNEQYF
clone size: once; D gene: TRBD2; CDR3 length: 16; V gene: TRBV19; J gene: TRBJ2-5; CDR3 DNA: TGTGCCAGTAGTCCCCGGGATAGCGGGGGGGGAGAGACCCAGTACTTC; CDR3 protein: CASSPRDSGGGETQYF
clone size: NA; D gene: TRBD2; CDR3 length: 13; V gene: TRBV5-1; J gene: TRBJ2-1; CDR3 DNA: TGCGCCAGCAGCTTCGGCGGGAGCGATGAGCAGTTCTTC; CDR3 protein: CASSFGGSDEQFF
clone size: medium-sized; D gene: NA; CDR3 length: 12; V gene: TRBV3-1/TRBV3-2; J gene: TRBJ1-2; CDR3 DNA: TGTGCCAGCAGCCACAGTAACTATGGCTACACCTTC; CDR3 protein: CASSHSNYGYTF
clone size: NA; D gene: TRBD2; CDR3 length: 16; V gene: TRBV3-1/TRBV3-2; J gene: TRBJ2-1; CDR3 DNA: TGTGCCAGCAGCCAATTACTAGCGGGCTCCTACAATGAGCAGTTCTTC; CDR3 protein: CASSQLLAGSYNEQFF
clone size: NA; D gene: TRBD1; CDR3 length: 14; V gene: TRBV19; J gene: TRBJ2-5; CDR3 DNA: TGTGCCAGTAGCCATACAGGGGGACTGGGGACCCAGTACTTC; CDR3 protein: CASSHTGGLGTQYF
clone size: NA; D gene: NA; CDR3 length: 14; V gene: TRBV14; J gene: TRBJ1-1; CDR3 DNA: TGTGCCAGCAGGCCGGAGTCGAAGGCCACTGAAGCTTTCTTT; CDR3 protein: CASRPESKATEAFF
clone size: NA; D gene: NA; CDR3 length: 12; V gene: TRBV12-3/TRBV12-4; J gene: TRBJ2-2; CDR3 DNA: TGTGCCAGCAACCCGACGGGCGGGGAGCTGTTTTTT; CDR3 protein: CASNPTGGELFF
clone size: NA; D gene: TRBD2; CDR3 length: 16; V gene: TRBV7-9; J gene: TRBJ2-7; CDR3 DNA: TGTGCCAGCAGCTTATATGAAAGGACTAGCAGCTACGAGCAGTACTTC; CDR3 protein: CASSLYERTSSYEQYF
clone size: NA; D gene: NA; CDR3 length: 15; V gene: TRBV18; J gene: TRBJ2-2; CDR3 DNA: TGTGCCAGCTCACCGCGGGACGTATCAACCGGGGAGCTGTTTTTT; CDR3 protein: CASSPRDVSTGELFF
clone size: once; D gene: NA; CDR3 length: 15; V gene: TRBV9; J gene: TRBJ2-1; CDR3 DNA: TGTGCCAGCAGCGTAGTCCCTCTCTCCTACAATGAGCAGTTCTTC; CDR3 protein: CASSVVPLSYNEQFF
clone size: NA; D gene: TRBD2; CDR3 length: 16; V gene: TRBV7-9; J gene: TRBJ2-3; CDR3 DNA: TGTGCCAGCAGCATTCGGACTAGCGGGAGCACAGATACGCAGTATTTT; CDR3 protein: CASSIRTSGSTDTQYF
clone size: NA; D gene: TRBD1; CDR3 length: 15; V gene: TRBV9; J gene: TRBJ2-7; CDR3 DNA: TGTGCCAGCAGCGAGGGACAGGGTTTTAAGTACGAGCAGTACTTC; CDR3 protein: CASSEGQGFKYEQYF
clone size: NA; D gene: TRBD2; CDR3 length: 15; V gene: TRBV30; J gene: TRBJ2-7; CDR3 DNA: TGTGCCTGGAGTCCCAGCGGGAGCTTACTGAACGAGCAGTACTTC; CDR3 protein: CAWSPSGSLLNEQYF
clone size: once; D gene: NA; CDR3 length: 14; V gene: TRBV5-1; J gene: TRBJ2-2; CDR3 DNA: TGCGCCAGCAGCCCGGTGGCTAGCCCCGGGGAGCTGTTTTTT; CDR3 protein: CASSPVASPGELFF
clone size: NA; D gene: TRBD1; CDR3 length: 16; V gene: TRBV7-8; J gene: TRBJ1-1; CDR3 DNA: TGTGCCAGCAGTCTGCCTTCGGACAGGGCTAGTGCTGAAGCTTTCTTT; CDR3 protein: CASSLPSDRASAEAFF
clone size: NA; D gene: TRBD2; CDR3 length: 16; V gene: TRBV9; J gene: TRBJ2-1; CDR3 DNA: TGTGCCAGCAGCTCCCGTGCGGGAGGGGTCTACAATGAGCAGTTCTTC; CDR3 protein: CASSSRAGGVYNEQFF
clone size: NA; D gene: NA; CDR3 length: 15; V gene: TRBV5-1; J gene: TRBJ1-1; CDR3 DNA: TGCGCCAGCAGCTTGGTGGGGGGGCTGACCACTGAAGCTTTCTTT; CDR3 protein: CASSLVGGLTTEAFF
clone size: NA; D gene: TRBD1; CDR3 length: 19; V gene: TRBV28; J gene: TRBJ1-4; CDR3 DNA: TGTGCCAGCAGCCCCGCTGTGGGACAGGGGGCTTTAACTAATGAAAAACTGTTTTTT; CDR3 protein: CASSPAVGQGALTNEKLFF
clone size: NA; D gene: NA; CDR3 length: 15; V gene: TRBV27; J gene: TRBJ1-2; CDR3 DNA: TGTGCCAGCAGTTTATCGTCCAGCCCGAGGTATGGCTACACCTTC; CDR3 protein: CASSLSSSPRYGYTF
clone size: NA; D gene: NA; CDR3 length: 14; V gene: TRBV9; J gene: TRBJ1-2; CDR3 DNA: TGTGCCAGCGCTAGCGGTCTATCTGCCTATGGCTACACCTTC; CDR3 protein: CASASGLSAYGYTF
clone size: NA; D gene: TRBD1; CDR3 length: 17; V gene: TRBV10-3; J gene: TRBJ1-2; CDR3 DNA: TGTGCCATCAGTGCGCTCAAGGGACAGAAGGTAGGCCATGGCTACACCTTC; CDR3 protein: CAISALKGQKVGHGYTF
clone size: NA; D gene: TRBD2; CDR3 length: 16; V gene: TRBV11-2; J gene: TRBJ2-2; CDR3 DNA: TGTGCCAGCAGCTTATTACTAGCGGGCCGCACCGGGGAGCTGTTTTTT; CDR3 protein: CASSLLLAGRTGELFF
clone size: NA; D gene: NA; CDR3 length: 15; V gene: TRBV5-1; J gene: TRBJ2-3; CDR3 DNA: TGCGCCAGCACGGAGGTCCGACACCAGGCAGATACGCAGTATTTT; CDR3 protein: CASTEVRHQADTQYF
clone size: NA; D gene: TRBD2; CDR3 length: 16; V gene: TRBV7-3; J gene: TRBJ2-1; CDR3 DNA: TGTGCCAGCAGCTTAGCAGGCGGGAGAGGTAACAATGAGCAGTTCTTC; CDR3 protein: CASSLAGGRGNNEQFF
clone size: NA; D gene: NA; CDR3 length: 15; V gene: TRBV18; J gene: TRBJ2-5; CDR3 DNA: TGTGCCAGCTCACCGGACAGCCCGACATCTAGGGCCCAGTACTTC; CDR3 protein: CASSPDSPTSRAQYF
clone size: NA; D gene: NA; CDR3 length: 13; V gene: TRBV28; J gene: TRBJ1-2; CDR3 DNA: TGTGCCAGCAGTAACCGACAGCACTATGGCTACACCTTC; CDR3 protein: CASSNRQHYGYTF
clone size: NA; D gene: TRBD1; CDR3 length: 15; V gene: TRBV7-9; J gene: TRBJ1-2; CDR3 DNA: TGTGCCAGCAGCTTAGGGGACAGGACTAACTATGGCTACACCTTC; CDR3 protein: CASSLGDRTNYGYTF
clone size: NA; D gene: NA; CDR3 length: 14; V gene: TRBV5-1; J gene: TRBJ2-7; CDR3 DNA: TGCGCCAGCAGCTTCGAGGGCGGAGCCTACGAGCAGTACTTC; CDR3 protein: CASSFEGGAYEQYF
clone size: NA; D gene: NA; CDR3 length: 13; V gene: TRBV19; J gene: TRBJ2-1; CDR3 DNA: TGTGCCAGTAGTATCGGGGGATACAATGAGCAGTTCTTC; CDR3 protein: CASSIGGYNEQFF
clone size: NA; D gene: NA; CDR3 length: 12; V gene: TRBV5-6; J gene: TRBJ1-3; CDR3 DNA: TGTGCCAGCAGTTTAGACAGAAACACCATATATTTT; CDR3 protein: CASSLDRNTIYF
clone size: NA; D gene: NA; CDR3 length: 12; V gene: TRBV20-1; J gene: TRBJ2-1; CDR3 DNA: TGCAGTGCTCGTGCAGGGGCCAATGAGCAGTTCTTC; CDR3 protein: CSARAGANEQFF
clone size: NA; D gene: NA; CDR3 length: 16; V gene: TRBV4-1; J gene: TRBJ1-2; CDR3 DNA: TGCGCCAGCAGCCAAGAACCCGGGGAAGGCGACTATGGCTACACCTTC; CDR3 protein: CASSQEPGEGDYGYTF